The clone carrying this T cell receptor beta chain was recorded a few times. The antigen is undetermined. This CDR3 has 15 residues. Germline CDR1 LGHDT, CDR2 YNNKEL (reference sequence). The V end was cut by 0 bases, the J end by 6 bases, with 12 bases between. These data belong to a study of molecular identifiers for immune sequencing clone quantification. The authors built bulk TCR libraries by previously described methods with listed TCR primers. Each CDR3 protein gets one entry after TCRdb re-called the PCR reads with MiXCR. The sample has 400,000 to 600,000 distinct CDR3 sequences, over 20% seen once; the top ten hold about 0.8%. Sorted cells numbering 20,000 to 1,000,000, with 10%, 30% or 50% RNA, yielded the naive CD8 libraries. Naive CD8 T cells, phenotype CD8+CD4-CCR7+CD45RA+, were sorted. General study results and limits: The sizes of highly expanded clones could be underestimated when identical TCR molecules share a barcode.

Sequencing input: naive CD8+ T cells from blood, with Jurkat cell RNA spiked in. This sample's subset: FACS-sorted CD8+CD4-CCR7+CD45RA+ naive T cells. This receptor was identified in a human donor in good health. Some libraries in this study had Jurkat cell RNA spiked in. The chain uses TRBV3-1 and TRBJ2-1; D is undetermined. CDR3 protein: CASSQDRNPGNEQFF. The CDR3 DNA reads as TGTGCCAGCAGCCAAGACAGAAATCCAGGCAATGAGCAGTTCTTC.